This paragraph covers one T cell receptor beta chain sequence. Its antigen is currently not known. No base-level quality is on record; no much larger clone is a single base apart. Donors were enrolled in RACIN, a single-arm phase I dose-escalation trial in which nivolumab, ipilimumab, aspirin, low-dose cyclophosphamide and low-dose radiotherapy were combined. Patients with advanced, TIL-negative solid tumors were considered eligible. These data originate in a study of low-dose radiotherapy and immunotherapy resistance in tumors (dated by TCRdb to between 2021 and 2024). Regarding the research as a whole: In Cohort 1, 0.5 Gy per fraction was delivered every 2 weeks, and a total PTV dose of 6.5 Gy was prescribed. Patients in Cohort 2 were given 1 Gy per fraction every two weeks, for a total of 13 Gy across 26 weeks. Patients were given nivolumab as a 240 mg flat dose every two weeks and ipilimumab at 1 mg/kg every six weeks, with both drugs delivered intravenously. Cyclophosphamide 200 mg/m2 was given intravenously every two weeks, one day before each radiation and immunotherapy administration. Aspirin 300 mg was taken orally once daily by patients for four cycles, starting on cycle 1 day 1. No randomization into treatment groups was done for the people taking part in the trial. The translational analysis covered eight patients: three from the first dose cohort and the first five from the second dose cohort.

Superscript III and a set of TRAV- and TRBV-specific primers were used to synthesize first-strand cDNA, so that both TCRalpha and TCRbeta chains were covered. TCRs were amplified with Phusion for 20 PCR cycles, with a constant-region primer paired with the adapter attached to the V primers. The MessageAmp II aRNA Amplification Kit was used to amplify the isolated mRNA, with in vitro transcription run for approximately 15 hours at 37 degrees C. The Dynabeads mRNA DIRECT Purification Kit was used to isolate mRNA for TCR sequencing. Indexed Illumina adapters were added in a second roughly 25-cycle Phusion PCR, and the resulting products were purified with AMPure XP beads. Per the authors' processing: Custom Perl scripts were used to pool TCR sequences that encoded the same protein, to remove out-of-frame sequences, and to calculate the abundance of each clonotype. The analysis excluded TCR sequences that were supported by just one read. The metrics used to describe the repertoires included Shannon entropy, Gini index, clonality, richness, and the frequency of TCRs shared between repertoires. TCRdb redid the processing of the public reads, applying fastp at Q25 and MiXCR, and retained in-frame beta chains. Rows with a matching CDR3 protein are joined into one entry that keeps the most common DNA and genes. Here the V and J calls rest on TCRdb's processing, not on the authors' analysis. The sample table lists roughly 18,000 distinct CDR3 sequences, roughly 70% of them with a count of one. About an eighth of the sample is held by the ten biggest clonotypes.

This clonotype was obtained from a human donor with advanced metastatic prostate, ovarian, gallbladder or colorectal cancer (not recorded which). This table probably holds off-target reads from a library built for another chain.

In nucleotides, the sequence is TGCGCCAGCAGCTTGGCCCTGGGCAGCGACATTCAGTACTTC. It codes for CASSLALGSDIQYF. Recombination joined TRBV5-1 with TRBJ2-4; the D segment cannot be called with confidence. The germline V gene specifies SGHRS as CDR1 and YFSETQ as CDR2. Trimming removed 0 bases from V and 8 bases from J, leaving 12 bases between the germline ends. The CDR3 spans 14 residues, from the cysteine through the phenylalanine. The sequence is cut down to CDR3 DNA, 42 bases in frame from base 1. The full variable domain, with segments outside the CDR3 supplied by the reference TRBV5-1 and TRBJ2-4 proteins, appears as KAGVTQTPRYLIKTRGQQVTLSCSPISGHRSVSWYQQTPGQGLQFLFEYFSETQRNKGNFPGRFSGRQFSNSRSEMNVSTLELGDSALYLCASSLALGSDIQYFGAGTRLSVL.